This passage covers 9 T cell receptor beta chains from one sample sequenced in a study of blood T cell repertoires in COVID-19 (TCRdb year 2020). Receptor amplification or capture employed the immunoSEQ multiplex PCR assay. Held by TCRdb, this immuneACCESS table contains in-frame sequences only and omits some clones. Under half of the omission traces to an unresolved V gene where checked; the cause of the rest is unknown. This sample is represented by 200,000 to 300,000 clones; less than 90% of them were singletons. Just under 2% of the sample rests with the top ten. The sequenced sample was peripheral blood. Receptors were obtained from a man between 25 and 39 years old with active or convalescent COVID-19.

The V call is TRBV7-9, the J call TRBJ1-4; no clear D. V lost 6 bases and J lost 7, with 15 bases in between. The CDR3 sequence is 14 residues long. From germline, CDR1 is SEHNR and CDR2 FQNEAQ (reference sequence). The CDR3 nucleotides read TGTGCCAGCAGGTCCGAGGTTATAGGTGAAAAACTGTTTTTT. Amino acids: CASRSEVIGEKLFF.

The genes are TRBV11-3 and TRBJ2-1; possibly TRBD1 for D (5 bases). CDR3 length equals 14 residues. CDR1 and CDR2 (germline): SGHNT, YENEEA. Trimming cost V 7 bases and J 10 bases, with 20 bases left between them. The CDR3 loop reads CASMTLGHPAEQFF. As DNA, the CDR3 is TGTGCCAGCATGACGTTGGGGCACCCGGCGGAGCAGTTCTTC.

V usage is TRBV5-1 and J usage is TRBJ1-2, with D possibly matching TRBD1 (6 bases). The ends were cut back, 3 bases at V and 6 bases at J, with 12 bases in the middle. The CDR3 sequence is 13 residues long. Per the germline V gene, CDR1 is SGHRS and CDR2 is YFSETQ. CDR3 in amino acids: CASSYRVEDGYTF. In DNA, the CDR3 is TGCGCCAGCAGCTACAGGGTGGAAGATGGCTACACCTTC.

This rearrangement joins TRBV21-1 to TRBJ2-1; TRBD1, as called in the table, went unchecked against the DNA. TRBV21-1 is reported as a pseudogene. The CDR3 length is 15 residues. This CDR3 reads CASSKGSGQVSRGFF. CDR3 nucleotide sequence: TGTGCCAGCAGCAAAGGTTCGGGACAGGTCTCCAGGGGGTTCTTC.

V gene TRBV14 combines with J gene TRBJ2-7; D gene uncertain. The germline V gene has CDR1 SGHDN and CDR2 FVKESK. This CDR3 contains 13 residues. V was trimmed by 0 bases and J by 5 bases, leaving 8 bases between them. The CDR3 loop is CASSQESYNEQYF. In DNA form, the CDR3 reads TGTGCCAGCAGCCAAGAGTCATACAACGAGCAGTACTTC.

This sequence joins TRBV11-2 and TRBJ1-2; no definite D call. The germline V and J ends were trimmed by 3 bases and 4 bases, with 9 bases remaining between them. This CDR3 is built from 13 residues. The germline V gene has CDR1 SGHAT and CDR2 FQNNGV. Here the CDR3 DNA reads TGTGCCAGCAGCTTTTCCCTTCTCTATGGCTACACCTTC. It yields the protein CASSFSLLYGYTF. Full variable domain (missing parts from reference TRBV11-2 and TRBJ1-2): EAGVAQSPRYKIIEKRQSVAFWCNPISGHATLYWYQQILGQGPKLLIQFQNNGVVDDSQLPKDRFSAERLKGVDSTLKIQPAKLEDSAVYLCASSFSLLYGYTFGSGTRLTVV.

The gene calls are TRBV6-6 and TRBJ1-4; tentatively, D is TRBD1 (6 bases). Germline values: CDR1 MNHNY, CDR2 SVGAGI (reference sequence). V was trimmed by 6 bases and J by 3 bases, leaving 11 bases between them. The CDR3 has 14 amino acids. The DNA for the CDR3 is TGTGCCAGCAGATTTCGGACAGCTAATGAAAAACTGTTTTTT. Its translation is CASRFRTANEKLFF.

V usage is TRBV2 and J usage is TRBJ1-5; D call uncertain. The length of the CDR3 is 15 residues. V shed 4 bases and J shed 4 bases, with 14 bases lying between them. Germline V CDR1 and CDR2: SNHLY, FYNNEI. In DNA, the CDR3 is TGTGCCAGCAGTGGCGCCGAGGCAGCGAATCAGCCCCAGCATTTT. Protein: CASSGAEAANQPQHF.

This clone occurred once. DNA of the CDR3: TGTGCCAGCAGAGGACAGGGGTATGGCTACACCTTC. Its protein is CASRGQGYGYTF. The rearrangement joins TRBV6-5 to TRBJ1-2, with TRBD1 matching over 9 bases. The CDR3 consists of 12 residues. CDR1 and CDR2 from the germline V gene are MNHEY and SVGAGI. Trimming took 6 bases from V and 5 from J; bases not matched to a gene: 1.